This is a list of T cell receptor beta chains from one sample in a study of T cells expressing NK-cell markers. Reanalyzing the 5' RACE reads, TCRdb keeps one entry per CDR3 protein, without DNA. The sample is made up of around 550,000 distinct CDR3 sequences, and the top ten hold approximately 4% of it. Sequencing input: blood T cells: a sorted CD56 or NKG2C T cell subset, CD4+ or CD8+ T cells, or bulk PBMC T cells (not recorded which). Every receptor here comes from a man aged 18 to 29 in good health. Each CDR3 is given with its conserved first and last residue.

J | V | CDR3
TRBJ2-3 | TRBV5-1 | CASSPGTSGTDTQYF
TRBJ2-2 | TRBV29-1 | CSALTGGTGELFF
TRBJ2-7 | TRBV5-1 | CASSLDGGANTYEQYF
TRBJ2-7 | TRBV28 | CASFTPGRYEQYF
TRBJ2-1 | TRBV4-3 | CASSRTGTSGGEQFF
TRBJ2-5 | TRBV5-1 | CASSLARRDRDRETQYF
TRBJ1-6 | TRBV11-2 | CASSSLREASNSPLHF
TRBJ2-3 | TRBV12-3/TRBV12-4 | CASSFPPSAGGADTQYF
TRBJ2-5 | TRBV21-1 | CASSKSGNPETQYF
TRBJ2-2 | TRBV4-3 | CASSQGGYNTGELFF
TRBJ2-4 | TRBV14 | CASSQGPRSIQYF
TRBJ2-3 | TRBV4-1 | CASSQPREGRRTDTQYF
TRBJ2-5 | TRBV10-3 | CAISDRDRQQETQYF
TRBJ2-7 | TRBV28 | CASSLRGTGGRYEQYF
TRBJ2-4 | TRBV29-1 | CSVEVPGLAKNIQYF
TRBJ1-2 | TRBV20-1 | CSARDGPRGIYGYTF
TRBJ1-1 | TRBV11-3 | CASSKSDGDTEAFF